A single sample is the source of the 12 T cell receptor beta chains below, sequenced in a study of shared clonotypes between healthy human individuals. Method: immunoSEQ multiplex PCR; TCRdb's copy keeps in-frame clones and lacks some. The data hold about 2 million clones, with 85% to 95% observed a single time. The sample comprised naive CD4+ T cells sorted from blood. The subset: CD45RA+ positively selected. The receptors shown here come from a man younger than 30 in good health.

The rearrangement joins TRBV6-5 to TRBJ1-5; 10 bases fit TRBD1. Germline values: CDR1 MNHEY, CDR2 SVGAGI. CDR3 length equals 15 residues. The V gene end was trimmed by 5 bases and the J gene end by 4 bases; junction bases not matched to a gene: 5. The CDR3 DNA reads TGTGCCAGCAGTACGGGACAGGGGTTTAATCAGCCCCAGCATTTT. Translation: CASSTGQGFNQPQHF.

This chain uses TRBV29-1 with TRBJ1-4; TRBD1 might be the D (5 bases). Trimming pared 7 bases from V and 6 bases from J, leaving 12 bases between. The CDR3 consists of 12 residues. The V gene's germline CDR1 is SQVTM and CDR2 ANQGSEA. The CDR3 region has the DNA TGCAGCGCTTGGGGGGGAGATGAAAAACTGTTTTTT. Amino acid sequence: CSAWGGDEKLFF.

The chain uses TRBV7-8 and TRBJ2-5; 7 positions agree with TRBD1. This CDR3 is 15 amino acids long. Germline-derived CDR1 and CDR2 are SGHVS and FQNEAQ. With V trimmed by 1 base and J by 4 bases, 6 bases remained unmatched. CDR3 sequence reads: CASSLGTTGRETQYF. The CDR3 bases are TGTGCCAGCAGCTTAGGGACGACAGGGAGAGAGACCCAGTACTTC.

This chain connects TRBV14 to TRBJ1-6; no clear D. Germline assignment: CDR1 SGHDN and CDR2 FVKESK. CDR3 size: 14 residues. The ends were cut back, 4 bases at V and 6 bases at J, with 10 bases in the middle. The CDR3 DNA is TGTGCCAGCAGCCTGGGCGGAGGTAATTCACCCCTCCACTTT. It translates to CASSLGGGNSPLHF.

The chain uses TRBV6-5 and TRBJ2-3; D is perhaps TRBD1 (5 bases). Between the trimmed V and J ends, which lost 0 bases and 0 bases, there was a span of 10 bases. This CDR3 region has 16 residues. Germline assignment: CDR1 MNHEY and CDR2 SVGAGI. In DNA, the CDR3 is TGTGCCAGCAGTTACTCGGGGCAAACTAGCACAGATACGCAGTATTTT. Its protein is CASSYSGQTSTDTQYF.

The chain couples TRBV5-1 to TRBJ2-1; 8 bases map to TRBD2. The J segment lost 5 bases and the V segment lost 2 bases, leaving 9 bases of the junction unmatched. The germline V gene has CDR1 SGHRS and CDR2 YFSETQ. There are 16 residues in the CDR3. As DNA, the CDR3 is TGCGCCAGCAGCTTAATGGCTAGCGGGCCGAACAATGAGCAGTTCTTC. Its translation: CASSLMASGPNNEQFF. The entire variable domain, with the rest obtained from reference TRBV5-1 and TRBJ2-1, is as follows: KAGVTQTPRYLIKTRGQQVTLSCSPISGHRSVSWYQQTPGQGLQFLFEYFSETQRNKGNFPGRFSGRQFSNSRSEMNVSTLELGDSALYLCASSLMASGPNNEQFFGPGTRLTVL.

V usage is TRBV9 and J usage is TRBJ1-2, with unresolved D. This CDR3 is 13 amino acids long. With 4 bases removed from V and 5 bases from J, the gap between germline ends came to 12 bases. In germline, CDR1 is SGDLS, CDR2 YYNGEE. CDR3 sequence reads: CASSPLGNYGYTF. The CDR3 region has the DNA TGTGCCAGCAGCCCTTTGGGAAATTATGGCTACACCTTC.

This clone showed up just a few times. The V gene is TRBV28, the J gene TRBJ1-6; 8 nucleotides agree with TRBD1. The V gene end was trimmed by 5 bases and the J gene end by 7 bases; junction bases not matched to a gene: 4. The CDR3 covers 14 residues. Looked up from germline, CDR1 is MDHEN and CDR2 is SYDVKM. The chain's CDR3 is CASSPGQANSPLHF. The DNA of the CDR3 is TGTGCCAGCAGTCCGGGACAGGCGAATTCACCCCTCCACTTT. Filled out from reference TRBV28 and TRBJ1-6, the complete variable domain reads DVKVTQSSRYLVKRTGEKVFLECVQDMDHENMFWYRQDPGLGLRLIYFSYDVKMKEKGDIPEGYSVSREKKERFSLILESASTNQTSMYLCASSPGQANSPLHFGNGTRLTVT.

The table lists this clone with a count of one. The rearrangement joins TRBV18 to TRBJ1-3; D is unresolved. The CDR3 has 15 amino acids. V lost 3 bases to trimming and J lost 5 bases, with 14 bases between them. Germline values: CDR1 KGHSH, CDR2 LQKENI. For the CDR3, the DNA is TGTGCCAGCTCACCCCCGCCGGGATCCAGAAACACCATATATTTT. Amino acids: CASSPPPGSRNTIYF.

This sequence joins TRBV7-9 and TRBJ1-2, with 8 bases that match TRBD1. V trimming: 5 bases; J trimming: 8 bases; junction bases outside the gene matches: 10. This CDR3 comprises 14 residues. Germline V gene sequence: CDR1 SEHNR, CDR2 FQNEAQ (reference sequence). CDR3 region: CASSPPTGVGGYTF. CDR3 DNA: TGTGCCAGCAGCCCTCCGACAGGGGTAGGCGGCTACACCTTC.

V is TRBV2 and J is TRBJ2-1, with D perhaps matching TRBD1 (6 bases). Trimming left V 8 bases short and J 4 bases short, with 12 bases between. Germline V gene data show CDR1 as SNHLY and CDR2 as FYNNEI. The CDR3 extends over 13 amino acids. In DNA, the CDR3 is TGTGCCAGCGGGACAACACCTTACAATGAGCAGTTCTTC. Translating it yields CASGTTPYNEQFF.

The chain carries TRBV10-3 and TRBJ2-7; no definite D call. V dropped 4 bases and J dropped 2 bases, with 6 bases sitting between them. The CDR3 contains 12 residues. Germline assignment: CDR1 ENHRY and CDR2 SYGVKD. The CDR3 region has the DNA TGTGCCATCAGTGGGTCCACCTACGAGCAGTACTTC. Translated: CAISGSTYEQYF.